This T cell receptor beta chain was retrieved from a study of T cells in Graves' hyperthyroidism and ophthalmopathy. Clinicians diagnosed patients from clinical symptoms, serum thyroxine and TRAb, thyroid ultrasound and orbital computed tomography. Researchers took RNA transcripts and amplified the TCR beta CDR3 regions from them. The study used the HTBI primer set for a first-round RT-PCR of the TCR CDR3. TCRdb reanalysed the multiplex PCR reads using MiXCR and keeps one entry per CDR3 protein. The sample lists 540,000 or so distinct CDR3 sequences, approximately 44% seen once, with roughly 20% in the top ten. The CDR3 loop spans 13 amino acids. Germline CDR1 is SNHLY and CDR2 is FYNNEI. V was clipped by 8 bases and J by 5 bases; unmatched bases: 7. Study-level points and caveats: Blood also held most thyroid clonotypes expanded beyond 0.001. Researchers report that a 13 V-J model separated ophthalmopathy from stable hyperthyroidism. Ophthalmopathy, as predicted by the model, came a median approximately 6.5 months after the prediction.

This clonotype was counted a few times. Antigen specificity is unknown. The V and J genes are TRBV2 and TRBJ2-5; 8 positions match TRBD1. The TCR was taken from an adult woman with Graves' disease, either hyperthyroidism or ophthalmopathy (not recorded which). The sequenced sample consisted of peripheral blood or thyroid tissue (not recorded which). The CDR3 loop is CASDDRGDETQYF. CDR3 in DNA: TGTGCCAGCGATGACAGGGGCGATGAGACCCAGTACTTC.